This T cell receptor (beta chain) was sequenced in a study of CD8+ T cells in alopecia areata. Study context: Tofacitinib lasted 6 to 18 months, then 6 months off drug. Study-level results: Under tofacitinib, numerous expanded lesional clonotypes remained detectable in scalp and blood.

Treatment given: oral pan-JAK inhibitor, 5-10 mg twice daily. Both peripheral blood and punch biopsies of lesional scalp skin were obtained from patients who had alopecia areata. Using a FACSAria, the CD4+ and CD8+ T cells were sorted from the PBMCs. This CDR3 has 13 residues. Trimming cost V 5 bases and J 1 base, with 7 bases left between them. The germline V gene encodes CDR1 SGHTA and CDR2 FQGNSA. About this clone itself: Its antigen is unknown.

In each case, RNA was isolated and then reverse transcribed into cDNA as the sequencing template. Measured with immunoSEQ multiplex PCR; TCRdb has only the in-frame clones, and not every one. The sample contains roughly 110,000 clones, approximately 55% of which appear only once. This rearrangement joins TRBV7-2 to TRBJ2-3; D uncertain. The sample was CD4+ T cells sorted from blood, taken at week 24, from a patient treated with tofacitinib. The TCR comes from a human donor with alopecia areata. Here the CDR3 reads CASSVYGTDTQYF. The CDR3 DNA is TGTGCCAGCAGCGTATACGGCACAGATACGCAGTATTTT. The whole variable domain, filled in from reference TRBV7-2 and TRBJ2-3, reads GAGVSQSPSNKVTEKGKDVELRCDPISGHTALYWYRQSLGQGLEFLIYFQGNSAPDKSGLPSDRFSAERTGGSVSTLTIQRTQQEDSAVYLCASSVYGTDTQYFGPGTRLTVL.